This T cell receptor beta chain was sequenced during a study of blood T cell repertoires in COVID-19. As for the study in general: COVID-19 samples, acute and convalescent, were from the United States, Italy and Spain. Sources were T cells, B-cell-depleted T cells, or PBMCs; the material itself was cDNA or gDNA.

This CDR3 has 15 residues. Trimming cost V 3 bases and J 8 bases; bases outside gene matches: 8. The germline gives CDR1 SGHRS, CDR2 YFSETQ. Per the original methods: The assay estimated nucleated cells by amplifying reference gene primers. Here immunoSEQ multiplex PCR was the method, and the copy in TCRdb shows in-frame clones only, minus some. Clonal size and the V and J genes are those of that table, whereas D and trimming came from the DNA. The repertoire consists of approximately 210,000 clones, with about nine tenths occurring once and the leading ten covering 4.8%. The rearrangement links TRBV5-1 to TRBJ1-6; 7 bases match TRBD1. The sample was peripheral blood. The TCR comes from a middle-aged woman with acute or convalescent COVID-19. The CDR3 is CASSSLGGTDSPLHF. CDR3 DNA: TGCGCCAGCAGCTCCCTTGGGGGGACAGATTCACCCCTCCACTTT.